This TCR beta chain was found in a study of T cell repertoires in cytomegalovirus infection. About the research overall: Epitope selection comprised recently identified HLA-C-restricted CMV epitopes and well-studied HLA-B-restricted CMV epitopes. Public TCR beta signatures indicated both CMV infection and matching HLA type. Study findings and constraints: In two of eight donors, the top clonotype was HLA-C-restricted CMV-specific.

There are 13 residues in the CDR3. Germline CDR1 and CDR2: SGHVT and SQSDAQ. Trimming left V 5 bases short and J 4 bases short, with 10 bases between. Points on this clonotype: The antigen remains unidentified.

MiXCR, applied by TCRdb to the reads, yields one record per CDR3 protein. The repertoire holds 200,000 to 250,000 distinct CDR3 sequences, with around two fifths as singletons. The J gene is TRBJ2-3, the V gene TRBV7-4; no reliable D call. Sequencing was performed on CD8+ T cells from cultured PBMCs, taken from culture after CMV antigen stimulation. The clonotype was recovered from a human donor in good health (CMV status not recorded). Some clones in this sample may be carry-over from other donors' samples. The CDR3 here is CASSPVGADTQYF. The CDR3 DNA sequence: TGTGCCAGCAGCCCAGTAGGCGCAGATACGCAGTATTTT.